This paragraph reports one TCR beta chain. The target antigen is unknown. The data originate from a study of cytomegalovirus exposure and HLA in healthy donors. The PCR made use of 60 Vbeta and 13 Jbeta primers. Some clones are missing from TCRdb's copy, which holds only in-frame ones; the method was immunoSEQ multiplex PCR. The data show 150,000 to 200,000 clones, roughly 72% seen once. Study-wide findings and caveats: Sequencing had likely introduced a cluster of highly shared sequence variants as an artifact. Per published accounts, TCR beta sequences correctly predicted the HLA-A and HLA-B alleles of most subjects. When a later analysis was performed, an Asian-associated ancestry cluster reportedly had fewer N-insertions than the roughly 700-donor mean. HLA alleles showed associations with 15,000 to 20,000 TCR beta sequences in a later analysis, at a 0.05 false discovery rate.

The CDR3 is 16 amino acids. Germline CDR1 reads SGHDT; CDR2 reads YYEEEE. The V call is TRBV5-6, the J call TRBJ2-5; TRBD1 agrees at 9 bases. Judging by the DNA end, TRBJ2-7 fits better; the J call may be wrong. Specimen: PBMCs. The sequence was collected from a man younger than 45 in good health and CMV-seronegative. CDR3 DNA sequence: TGTGCCAGCAGCCAGGGCCTCGGGACAGGGTCCTACGAGCAGTACTTC. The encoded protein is CASSQGLGTGSYEQYF.